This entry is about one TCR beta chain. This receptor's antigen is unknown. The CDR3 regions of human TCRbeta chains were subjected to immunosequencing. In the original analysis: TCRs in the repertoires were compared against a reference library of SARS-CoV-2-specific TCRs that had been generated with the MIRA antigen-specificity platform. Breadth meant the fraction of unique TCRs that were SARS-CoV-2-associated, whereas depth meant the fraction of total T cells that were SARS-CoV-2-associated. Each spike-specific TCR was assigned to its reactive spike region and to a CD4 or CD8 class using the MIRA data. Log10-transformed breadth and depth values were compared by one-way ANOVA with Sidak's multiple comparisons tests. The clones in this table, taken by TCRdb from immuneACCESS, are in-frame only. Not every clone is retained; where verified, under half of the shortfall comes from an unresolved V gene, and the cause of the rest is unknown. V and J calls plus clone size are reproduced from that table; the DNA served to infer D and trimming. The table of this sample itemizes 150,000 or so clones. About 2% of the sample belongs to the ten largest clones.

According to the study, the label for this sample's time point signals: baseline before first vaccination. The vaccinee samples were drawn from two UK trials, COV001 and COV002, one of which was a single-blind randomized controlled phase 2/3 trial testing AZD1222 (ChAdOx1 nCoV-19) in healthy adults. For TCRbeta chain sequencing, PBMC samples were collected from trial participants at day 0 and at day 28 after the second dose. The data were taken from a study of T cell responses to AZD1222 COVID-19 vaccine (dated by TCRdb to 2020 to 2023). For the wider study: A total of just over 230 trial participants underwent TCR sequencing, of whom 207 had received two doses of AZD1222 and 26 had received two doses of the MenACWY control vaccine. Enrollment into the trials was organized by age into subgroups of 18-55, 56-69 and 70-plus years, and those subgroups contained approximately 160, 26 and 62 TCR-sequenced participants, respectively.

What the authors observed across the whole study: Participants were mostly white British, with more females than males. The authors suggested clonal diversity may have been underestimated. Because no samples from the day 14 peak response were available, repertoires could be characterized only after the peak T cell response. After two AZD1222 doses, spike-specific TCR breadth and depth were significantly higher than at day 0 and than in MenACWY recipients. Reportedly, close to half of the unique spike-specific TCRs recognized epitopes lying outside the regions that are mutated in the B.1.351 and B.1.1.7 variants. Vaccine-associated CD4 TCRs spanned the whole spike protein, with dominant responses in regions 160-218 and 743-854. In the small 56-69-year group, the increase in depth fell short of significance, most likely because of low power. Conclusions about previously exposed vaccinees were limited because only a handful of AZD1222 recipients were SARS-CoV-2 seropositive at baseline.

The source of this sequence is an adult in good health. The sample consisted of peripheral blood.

The DNA reads as follows: TGTGCCAGCAGCTTCGGTGGACAGGGGGCCCAAGAGACCCAGTACTTC. Translated, it gives CASSFGGQGAQETQYF. Rearrangement joined TRBV5-4 to TRBJ2-5, with 11 bases in between that match TRBD1. Germline trimming: 2 bases from V, 1 base from J; junction bases outside gene matches: 4. Taken from cysteine to phenylalanine, the CDR3 has 16 residues. The retained sequence is limited to the CDR3, 48 bases, with the frame set at the first base. The germline V gene (reference sequence) supplies CDR1 SGHNT and CDR2 YYREEE.